The T cell receptor beta chain described here comes from a study of blood T cell repertoires in COVID-19. Study information: There were acute and convalescent COVID-19 samples, and they came from the United States, Italy and Spain.

The repertoire was sequenced with immunoSEQ multiplex PCR; TCRdb's copy has only in-frame clones and lacks some. Of approximately 200,000 clones listed, approximately 86% are singletons. The CDR3 length is 14 residues. Germline values: CDR1 SGHDT, CDR2 YYEEEE. The V end lost 0 bases, the J end lost 4 bases, and 10 bases lay between the germline ends. Participants' own reports of clinical history determined their cohort assignment. Exposed enrollees encountered a COVID-19 case at some point within 2 weeks before study entry. This receptor was obtained from a woman aged 30 to 39 who had been exposed to COVID-19. Sequencing input: PBMCs or T cells enriched from blood (not recorded which). The chain links TRBV5-6 to TRBJ1-1; no clear D gene. CDR3 loop: CASSLGARGTEAFF. The CDR3 DNA follows: TGTGCCAGCAGCTTGGGGGCGCGGGGCACTGAAGCTTTCTTT.